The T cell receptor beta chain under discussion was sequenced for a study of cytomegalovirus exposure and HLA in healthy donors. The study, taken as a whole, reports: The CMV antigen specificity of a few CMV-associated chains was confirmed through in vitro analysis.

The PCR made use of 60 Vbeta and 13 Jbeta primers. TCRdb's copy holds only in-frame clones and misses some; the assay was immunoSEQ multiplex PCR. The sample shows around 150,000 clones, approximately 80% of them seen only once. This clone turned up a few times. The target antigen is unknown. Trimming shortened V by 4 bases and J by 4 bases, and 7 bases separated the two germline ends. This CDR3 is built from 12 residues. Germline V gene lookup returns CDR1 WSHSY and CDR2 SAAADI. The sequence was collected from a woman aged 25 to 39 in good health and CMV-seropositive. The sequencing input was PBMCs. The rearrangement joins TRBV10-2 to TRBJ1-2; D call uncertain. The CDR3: CASSGLSYGYTF. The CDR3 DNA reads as TGCGCCAGCAGTGGACTTTCCTATGGCTACACCTTC.